Listed below are T cell receptor beta chains from one sample, sequenced in a study of T cell changes during pregnancy in multiple sclerosis. Only in-frame clones appear in the TCRdb table, and some are missing; sequencing was by immunoSEQ multiplex PCR. This sample has tens of thousands of clones; roughly nine tenths occur once, and the top ten carry about 3%. The source was peripheral blood, collected before pregnancy. Source of these receptors: a female donor with multiple sclerosis, enrolled in a pregnancy study. CDR3s include the opening cysteine and the closing phenylalanine or tryptophan. A D gene is named only where the DNA matches it firmly. Only some rows state a clone size, as once, few, many or a class for expanded clones.

v_gene,len,d_gene,j_gene,abundance,CDR3nt,CDR3aa
TRBV5-4,16,TRBD2,TRBJ2-3,NA,TGTGCCAGCAGCTTGGCTAGCGGGGGGCTAACCGGCACGCAGTATTTT,CASSLASGGLTGTQYF
TRBV18,14,NA,TRBJ1-1,NA,TGTGCCAGCTCACCCGACAGAGAGAACACTGAAGCTTTCTTT,CASSPDRENTEAFF
TRBV9,14,TRBD2,TRBJ2-5,NA,TGTGCCAGCAGCGGGGGTAGCGGGACCGCGACCCAGTACTTC,CASSGGSGTATQYF
TRBV7-2,11,NA,TRBJ2-7,NA,TGTGCCAGCAGCCGGTCCTACGAGCAGTACTTC,CASSRSYEQYF
TRBV6-5,15,NA,TRBJ1-1,NA,TGTGCCAGCAGTTACTCGAGAGGGTTGGTCACTGAAGCTTTCTTT,CASSYSRGLVTEAFF
TRBV11-3,12,NA,TRBJ2-4,NA,TGTGCCAGCAGCTCACAGGGAGTTGATCAGTACTTC,CASSSQGVDQYF
TRBV28,13,NA,TRBJ1-5,NA,TGTGCCAGCAGAGTGACAGGCCATCAGCCCCAGCATTTT,CASRVTGHQPQHF
TRBV6-1,17,TRBD1,TRBJ1-2,NA,TGTGCCAGCAGTGACTACGTGGGGACAGTCACTAACTATGGCTACACCTTC,CASSDYVGTVTNYGYTF
TRBV5-1,16,TRBD1,TRBJ1-6,NA,TGCGCCAGCAGCAGGGGATCCGGGACAGTTAATTCACCCCTCCACTTT,CASSRGSGTVNSPLHF
TRBV19,15,TRBD1,TRBJ1-5,once,TGTGCCAGTACCCGGACAGGGAATAGCAATCAGCCCCAGCATTTT,CASTRTGNSNQPQHF
TRBV6-1,13,TRBD1,TRBJ2-7,NA,TGTGCCAGCGGAGACAGGGAAGGAGGCGAGCAGTACTTC,CASGDREGGEQYF
TRBV19,12,TRBD1,TRBJ2-1,NA,TGTGCCAGTAAAAGGACAGGGGATGAGCAGTTCTTC,CASKRTGDEQFF
TRBV27,13,TRBD2,TRBJ2-7,NA,TGTGCCAGCAGTTTAGGGGGAGGGGTCGAGCAGTACTTC,CASSLGGGVEQYF
TRBV9,13,NA,TRBJ1-1,NA,TGTGCCAGCAGCTCGTCGGGGAGCACTGAAGCTTTCTTT,CASSSSGSTEAFF
TRBV18,15,TRBD1,TRBJ2-7,NA,TGTGCCAGCTCACCACCGACAGGGGGAACCTACGAGCAGTACTTC,CASSPPTGGTYEQYF
TRBV18,14,NA,TRBJ2-3,NA,TGTGCCAGCTCACCCCTACAGAGCACAGATACGCAGTATTTT,CASSPLQSTDTQYF
TRBV11-2,16,TRBD1,TRBJ2-1,NA,TGTGCCAGCAGCTCCGACGACAGGGAACCCTACAATGAGCAGTTCTTC,CASSSDDREPYNEQFF
TRBV4-1,17,NA,TRBJ1-2,once,TGCGCCAGCAGCCAAGATTCCCGGCGCGGGGCTGGCAGGGGCTACACCTTC,CASSQDSRRGAGRGYTF
TRBV5-6,18,TRBD1,TRBJ1-1,once,TGTGCCAGCAGTTCGCCGTACAGGGGACGTACTTTGAACACTGAAGCTTTCTTT,CASSSPYRGRTLNTEAFF
TRBV7-2,13,TRBD2,TRBJ2-3,NA,TGTGCCAGCAGCAGTGCAGCGGGAAATACGCAGTATTTT,CASSSAAGNTQYF
TRBV13,17,TRBD2,TRBJ2-4,NA,TGTGCCAGCAGCTTAGGGTGGGGAGGGGATGCCAAAAACATTCAGTACTTC,CASSLGWGGDAKNIQYF
TRBV7-3,14,NA,TRBJ2-2,NA,TGTGCCAGCAGCTCACAGGTGGCGGCCGGGGAGCTGTTTTTT,CASSSQVAAGELFF
TRBV25-1,15,NA,TRBJ2-7,NA,TGTGCCAGCAGTGGCCCTAGGGGAACCGCCTACGAGCAGTACTTC,CASSGPRGTAYEQYF
TRBV6-5,14,NA,TRBJ1-1,NA,TGTGCCAGCAGCAAACCGGGACAAGCCACTGAAGCTTTCTTT,CASSKPGQATEAFF
TRBV30,14,TRBD1,TRBJ2-6,NA,TGTGCCTTCGACAGGGGGTCTGGGGCCAACGTCCTGACTTTC,CAFDRGSGANVLTF
TRBV7-2,12,NA,TRBJ2-1,NA,TGTGCCAGCAGCTTAGTCTCGGCGGTACAGTTCTTC,CASSLVSAVQFF
TRBV2,15,NA,TRBJ1-6,NA,TGTGCCAGCAGTGTTCACGGGGTAGGAGGGTCACCCCTCCACTTT,CASSVHGVGGSPLHF
TRBV5-1,13,NA,TRBJ2-5,NA,TGCGCCAGCAGCTTGGGCCGAGAAGAGACCCAGTACTTC,CASSLGREETQYF
TRBV28,14,NA,TRBJ1-2,NA,TGTGCCAGCAGTTTGTTCCTCTTTGTCTATGGCTACACCTTC,CASSLFLFVYGYTF
TRBV30,12,NA,TRBJ1-6,NA,TGTGCCTCAAGGAGGAGCTCTTCACCCCTCCACTTT,CASRRSSSPLHF
TRBV19,15,TRBD1,TRBJ2-2,few,TGTGCCAGTAGTATGGGGACAGTATTTACCGGGGAGCTGTTTTTT,CASSMGTVFTGELFF
TRBV4-2,17,NA,TRBJ2-1,NA,TGTGCCAGCAGCCAAGATCATATGGGCGGGACCTACAATGAGCAGTTCTTC,CASSQDHMGGTYNEQFF
TRBV6-1,15,NA,TRBJ1-5,once,TGTGCCAGCAGTGAATATCAATTGGAGGGTCAGCCCCAGCATTTT,CASSEYQLEGQPQHF
TRBV6-5,15,NA,TRBJ2-1,NA,TGTGCCAGCAGGCGTATAAGCGCCCCAAGAAATGAGCAGTTCTTC,CASRRISAPRNEQFF
TRBV4-2,16,TRBD2,TRBJ2-7,NA,TGTGCCAGCAGCCAAGATCCCAGCGGGGGGGCGTCGCCTTACCTTTGG,CASSQDPSGGASPYLW
TRBV4-2,16,NA,TRBJ2-1,NA,TGTGCCAGCAGCCAAGATGCCGCGAGCTCCTACAATGAGCAGTTCTTC,CASSQDAASSYNEQFF
TRBV7-9,15,TRBD1,TRBJ1-2,NA,TGTGCCAGCAGCCAAAACCAAGGGACAGGACGCGGCTACACCTTC,CASSQNQGTGRGYTF
TRBV7-9,13,TRBD1,TRBJ2-5,NA,TGTGCCAGCTCGGACAGGGGCGGGGAGACCCAGTACTTC,CASSDRGGETQYF
TRBV7-9,16,NA,TRBJ2-3,NA,TGTGCCAGCAGCGGGGAAAAAGGGGGAGACACAGATACGCAGTATTTT,CASSGEKGGDTDTQYF
TRBV6-1,17,TRBD1,TRBJ1-5,NA,TGTGCCAGCAGTGAGTACGTGACAGGGGTCGGGAATCAGCCCCAGCATTTT,CASSEYVTGVGNQPQHF
TRBV7-8,16,NA,TRBJ1-5,NA,TGTGCCAGCAGCTTAGGGGGAGGGGGGGCAAGGCAGCCCCAGCATTTT,CASSLGGGGARQPQHF
TRBV19,16,NA,TRBJ1-5,once,TGTGCCAGTAGTATACCCCCAGGGGAAGGCAATCAGCCCCAGCATTTT,CASSIPPGEGNQPQHF
TRBV7-9,15,NA,TRBJ2-7,NA,TGTGCCAGCAGCTTAGATTCAGTGCCTTCCTACGAGCAGTACTTC,CASSLDSVPSYEQYF
TRBV6-4,15,NA,TRBJ1-1,NA,TGTGCCAGCAGTGCCCAAGGGACACCGAACACTGAAGCTTTCTTT,CASSAQGTPNTEAFF
TRBV19,14,TRBD1,TRBJ1-2,NA,TGTGCCAGTAGTAGGGGGGACAGATTCTATGGCTACACCTTC,CASSRGDRFYGYTF
TRBV15,13,NA,TRBJ1-2,NA,TGTGCCACCAGCAGGGAGGGGAACTATGGCTACACCTTC,CATSREGNYGYTF
TRBV9,13,TRBD1,TRBJ1-2,NA,TGTGCCAGCAGCACCACAGGGGACGGTGGCTACACCTTC,CASSTTGDGGYTF
TRBV6-6,15,TRBD1,TRBJ1-5,NA,TGTGCCAGCAGCTCCGCCGGGACAGGGAGATCTCCCCAGCATTTT,CASSSAGTGRSPQHF
TRBV4-1,15,TRBD1,TRBJ1-2,once,TGCGCCAGCAGCCAAGAGGACAGGGGCAACTATGGCTACACCTTC,CASSQEDRGNYGYTF
TRBV19,16,TRBD2,TRBJ2-7,NA,TGTGCCAGTAGTATAGATCTAGCGGGAGAAACCTACGAGCAGTACTTC,CASSIDLAGETYEQYF
TRBV6-1,12,NA,TRBJ1-2,NA,TGTGCCAGCAGTGAAACACACTATGGCTACACCTTC,CASSETHYGYTF
TRBV6-5,11,NA,TRBJ2-1,NA,TGTGCCAGCAGTTTCAGGAATGAGCAGTTCTTC,CASSFRNEQFF
TRBV29-1,13,NA,TRBJ1-1,NA,TGCAGCGTCTCTGGAGGGAGGAACACTGAAGCTTTCTTT,CSVSGGRNTEAFF
TRBV6-5,16,TRBD2,TRBJ2-5,NA,TGTGCCAGCAGTTTAGGGACTAGCGGTGATACTTGGACCCAGTACTTC,CASSLGTSGDTWTQYF